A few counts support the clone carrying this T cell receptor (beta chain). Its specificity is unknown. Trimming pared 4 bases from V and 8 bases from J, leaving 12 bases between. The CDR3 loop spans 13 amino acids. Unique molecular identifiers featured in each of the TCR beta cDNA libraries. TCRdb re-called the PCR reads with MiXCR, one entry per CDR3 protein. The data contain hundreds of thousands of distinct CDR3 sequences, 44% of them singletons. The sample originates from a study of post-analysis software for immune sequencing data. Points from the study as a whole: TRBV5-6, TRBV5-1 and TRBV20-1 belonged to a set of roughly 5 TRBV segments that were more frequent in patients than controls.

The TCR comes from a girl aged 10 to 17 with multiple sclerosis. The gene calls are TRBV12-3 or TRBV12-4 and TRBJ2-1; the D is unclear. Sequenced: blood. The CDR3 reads CASSSGRSHEQFF. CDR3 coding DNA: TGTGCCAGCAGTTCGGGCAGGTCCCATGAGCAGTTCTTC.